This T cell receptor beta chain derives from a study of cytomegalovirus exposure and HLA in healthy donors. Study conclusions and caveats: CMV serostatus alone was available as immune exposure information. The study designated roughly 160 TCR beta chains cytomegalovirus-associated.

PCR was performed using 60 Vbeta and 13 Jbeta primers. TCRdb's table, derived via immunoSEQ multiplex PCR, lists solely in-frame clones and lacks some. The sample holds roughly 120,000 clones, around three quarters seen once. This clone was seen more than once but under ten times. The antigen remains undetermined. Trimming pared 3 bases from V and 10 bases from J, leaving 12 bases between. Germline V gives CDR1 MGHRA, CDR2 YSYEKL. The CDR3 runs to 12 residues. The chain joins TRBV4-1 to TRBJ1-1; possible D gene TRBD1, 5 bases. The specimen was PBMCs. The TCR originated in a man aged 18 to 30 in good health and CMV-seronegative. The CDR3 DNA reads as TGCGCCAGCAGCCATCAGGGTTCGGGAGCTTTCTTT. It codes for CASSHQGSGAFF.